A selection of T cell receptor beta chains follows, all from one sample in a study of shared clonotypes between healthy human individuals. This table comes from immunoSEQ multiplex PCR, and its TCRdb copy is limited to in-frame clones, with some not included. The sample includes fewer than 1.4 million clones, approximately 80% seen only once; the top ten take around 0.61%. Sample: memory CD4+ T cells from PBMCs. The receptors were sampled from a man younger than 35 in good health. Some clones in this sample may be carry-over from other donors' samples. Each CDR3 is given with its conserved first and last residue. D genes are given only for firm matches. Size values are once, few and many counts, or a class for expanded clones, and some rows have none.

len	abundance	v_gene	d_gene	j_gene	CDR3aa	CDR3nt
13	once	TRBV5-8	.	TRBJ2-7	CASSSPGVYEQYF	TGTGCCAGCAGCTCTCCGGGTGTCTACGAGCAGTACTTC
12	.	TRBV29-1	.	TRBJ2-7	CSVEFGPSGQYF	TGCAGCGTTGAATTCGGACCGTCCGGGCAGTACTTC
17	.	TRBV5-1	TRBD1	TRBJ2-6	CASSSTGGVSGWEVLTF	TGCGCCAGCAGCTCCACAGGGGGCGTTTCGGGTTGGGAGGTCCTGACTTTC
20	.	TRBV2	TRBD2	TRBJ2-3	CASSRPLAGGPQFSLDTQYF	TGTGCCAGCAGCAGGCCTCTAGCGGGAGGGCCTCAGTTTTCTCTCGATACGCAGTATTTT
14	.	TRBV2	TRBD1	TRBJ1-2	CASSEARQGYGYTF	TGTGCCAGCAGTGAGGCCAGACAGGGTTATGGCTACACCTTC
16	few	TRBV11-3	TRBD1	TRBJ1-1	CASSLGAGGSDTEAFF	TGTGCCAGCAGCTTAGGGGCAGGGGGATCCGACACTGAAGCTTTCTTT
14	.	TRBV6-1	.	TRBJ1-3	CASSPAFSGNTIYF	TGTGCCAGCAGTCCCGCTTTCTCCGGAAACACCATATATTTT
11	few	TRBV7-9	.	TRBJ2-7	CASSSRGEQYF	TGTGCCAGCAGCTCGAGGGGCGAGCAGTACTTC
16	.	TRBV28	TRBD1	TRBJ1-4	CASSLGGTGGYEKLFF	TGTGCCAGCAGTTTAGGAGGGACAGGGGGATATGAAAAACTGTTTTTT
13	.	TRBV2	TRBD2	TRBJ2-1	CASKREGYNEQFF	TGTGCCTCAAAGCGGGAGGGCTACAATGAGCAGTTCTTC
15	.	TRBV18	.	TRBJ2-3	CASLDGDSSTDTQYF	TGTGCCAGCCTGGACGGGGACTCTAGCACAGATACGCAGTATTTT
15	.	TRBV28	TRBD2	TRBJ2-7	CASSRLAGVLYEQYF	TGTGCCAGCAGTAGACTAGCGGGAGTCCTCTACGAGCAGTACTTC
14	once	TRBV5-4	.	TRBJ1-4	CASSLDTNSEKLFF	TGTGCCAGCAGCTTGGATACAAATAGTGAAAAACTGTTTTTT
15	.	TRBV18	.	TRBJ2-7	CASSPSQGGTYEQYF	TGTGCCAGCTCACCTTCACAGGGCGGGACCTACGAGCAGTACTTC
15	.	TRBV18	TRBD1	TRBJ1-1	CASSPYGQGNTEAFF	TGTGCCAGCTCACCATACGGACAGGGGAACACTGAAGCTTTCTTT
14	once	TRBV27	.	TRBJ2-5	CASSPRGDPETQYF	TGTGCCAGCAGTCCTCGCGGGGACCCAGAGACCCAGTACTTC
13	few	TRBV6-6	.	TRBJ2-5	CASSRRNQETQYF	TGTGCCAGCAGCAGGCGGAATCAAGAGACCCAGTACTTC
15	.	TRBV9	TRBD1	TRBJ1-2	CASSVSGQPNYGYTF	TGTGCCAGCAGCGTCTCGGGACAGCCGAACTATGGCTACACCTTC
15	.	TRBV7-3	TRBD1	TRBJ1-1	CASSLTRTGNTEAFF	TGTGCCAGCAGCTTAACCCGGACAGGGAACACTGAAGCTTTCTTT
17	.	TRBV28	TRBD1	TRBJ1-2	CASSSPGQVTPNYGYTF	TGTGCCAGCAGTTCTCCTGGACAGGTGACTCCAAACTATGGCTACACCTTC
15	few	TRBV11-1	TRBD2	TRBJ2-7	CASSFAGLADSEQYF	TGTGCCAGCAGCTTCGCGGGACTAGCAGACTCCGAGCAGTACTTC
13	.	TRBV30	TRBD2	TRBJ2-2	CAWSTSGTGELFF	TGTGCCTGGAGCACTAGCGGCACCGGGGAGCTGTTTTTT
12	.	TRBV2	.	TRBJ1-4	CASSGIVEKLFF	TGTGCCAGCAGCGGGATCGTTGAAAAACTGTTTTTT
12	many	TRBV4-1	.	TRBJ2-5	CASSHVGETQYF	TGCGCCAGCAGCCATGTCGGAGAGACCCAGTACTTC
15	.	TRBV7-9	TRBD2	TRBJ2-5	CASSSGLAGSGTQYF	TGTGCCAGCAGCTCAGGACTAGCGGGAAGCGGGACCCAGTACTTC
15	.	TRBV5-1	.	TRBJ1-5	CASSLEGGGNQPQHF	TGCGCCAGCAGCTTGGAGGGTGGGGGGAATCAGCCCCAGCATTTT
14	.	TRBV5-1	.	TRBJ1-1	CASSFTGRSTEAFF	TGCGCCAGCAGCTTCACAGGGCGTAGTACTGAAGCTTTCTTT
15	.	TRBV28	.	TRBJ2-5	CASSSPGEGSETQYF	TGTGCCAGCAGCTCCCCAGGGGAGGGGTCAGAGACCCAGTACTTC
14	.	TRBV11-3	.	TRBJ2-7	CASSHPRDPNEQYF	TGTGCCAGCAGCCACCCCAGGGACCCGAACGAGCAGTACTTC
13	.	TRBV6-5	.	TRBJ1-1	CASSSQLNTEAFF	TGTGCCAGCAGTTCACAGCTGAACACTGAAGCTTTCTTT
14	.	TRBV28	TRBD1	TRBJ2-7	CASRRTGESYEQYF	TGTGCCAGCAGACGGACAGGGGAGTCCTACGAGCAGTACTTC
15	.	TRBV28	.	TRBJ2-3	CASSLGGQSTDTQYF	TGTGCCAGCAGTTTAGGAGGCCAGAGCACAGATACGCAGTATTTT
14	few	TRBV14	.	TRBJ1-2	CASSQSQGFYGYTF	TGTGCCAGCAGCCAATCACAAGGATTCTATGGCTACACCTTC
16	once	TRBV7-6	TRBD2	TRBJ2-2	CASSLLAGVDTGELFF	TGTGCCAGCAGCTTACTGGCGGGAGTTGACACCGGGGAGCTGTTTTTT
13	.	TRBV5-1	.	TRBJ1-4	CASSLRGSEKLFF	TGCGCCAGCAGCTTGAGGGGTTCCGAAAAACTGTTTTTT
15	.	TRBV10-3	TRBD2	TRBJ2-1	CAISVVASGSNEQFF	TGTGCCATCAGTGTTGTGGCTAGCGGGTCAAATGAGCAGTTCTTC
14	.	TRBV27	.	TRBJ1-5	CASSLSGAVRAQHF	TGTGCCAGCAGTTTATCGGGTGCGGTCAGGGCCCAGCATTTT
14	few	TRBV18	TRBD1	TRBJ1-2	CASSGTGDYYGYTF	TGTGCCAGCTCTGGGACAGGGGACTACTATGGCTACACCTTC
16	.	TRBV11-3	.	TRBJ2-6	CASSLGRGSGANVLTF	TGTGCCAGCAGCTTAGGTCGGGGGTCTGGGGCCAACGTCCTGACTTTC
13	few	TRBV5-4	.	TRBJ2-7	CASSIQGRTEQYF	TGTGCCAGCAGCATCCAGGGAAGGACCGAGCAGTACTTC
14	.	TRBV7-2	TRBD1	TRBJ2-7	CASSPGQEPTEQYF	TGTGCCAGCAGCCCCGGACAGGAGCCTACCGAGCAGTACTTC
13	many	TRBV7-9	.	TRBJ2-5	CASSRGTLETQYF	TGTGCCAGCAGCCGCGGGACCCTAGAGACCCAGTACTTC
12	few	TRBV27	.	TRBJ1-2	CASSLWGWGYTF	TGTGCCAGCAGTTTATGGGGTTGGGGCTACACCTTC
18	.	TRBV5-6	TRBD1	TRBJ2-7	CASSLRQGFVARSYEQYF	TGTGCCAGCAGCTTGAGACAGGGGTTTGTAGCAAGGTCCTACGAGCAGTACTTC
15	.	TRBV7-8	.	TRBJ1-3	CASSLLSGFGNTIYF	TGTGCCAGCAGCTTACTGTCAGGGTTCGGAAACACCATATATTTT
16	.	TRBV7-8	TRBD1	TRBJ1-2	CASSTRQGASGFGYTF	TGTGCCAGCAGCACCCGACAGGGGGCTTCGGGTTTTGGCTACACCTTC
16	.	TRBV9	TRBD1	TRBJ2-3	CASSPTGGQGADTQYF	TGTGCCAGCAGCCCGACAGGGGGACAGGGGGCAGATACGCAGTATTTT
12	.	TRBV28	.	TRBJ1-5	CASHTVNQPQHF	TGTGCCAGCCATACAGTCAATCAGCCCCAGCATTTT